The T cell receptor beta chain under discussion was sequenced for a study of memory CD4+ T cells and cytomegalovirus serostatus. Study overall: Of the healthy Belgian adults, fewer than 10 were CMV seropositive and 20 to 30 seronegative. Study-wide results and limits: A US-trained random forest predicted CMV serostatus with median AUC around 0.9.

Note on this clone: Its antigen is still unknown.

TCRdb keeps only in-frame clones here, not all; method: immunoSEQ multiplex PCR. Of around 53,000 clones listed, roughly 80% are singletons. The sort gate was single viable CD3+CD4+CD8-CD45RO+ cells for memory CD4+ T cells. The CDR3 is made up of 14 amino acids. Trimming left V 4 bases short and J 4 bases short, with 13 bases between. CDR1 is SEHNR, CDR2 FQNEAQ, per germline (reference sequence). The chain has TRBV7-9 and TRBJ2-5; D is tentatively TRBD1 or TRBD2 (5 bases each). The specimen was memory CD4+ T cells from blood. The receptor's source is an adult in good health and CMV-seronegative. This CDR3 reads CASSWGSGGETQYF. The CDR3 DNA reads TGTGCCAGCAGCTGGGGGAGTGGGGGAGAGACCCAGTACTTC.